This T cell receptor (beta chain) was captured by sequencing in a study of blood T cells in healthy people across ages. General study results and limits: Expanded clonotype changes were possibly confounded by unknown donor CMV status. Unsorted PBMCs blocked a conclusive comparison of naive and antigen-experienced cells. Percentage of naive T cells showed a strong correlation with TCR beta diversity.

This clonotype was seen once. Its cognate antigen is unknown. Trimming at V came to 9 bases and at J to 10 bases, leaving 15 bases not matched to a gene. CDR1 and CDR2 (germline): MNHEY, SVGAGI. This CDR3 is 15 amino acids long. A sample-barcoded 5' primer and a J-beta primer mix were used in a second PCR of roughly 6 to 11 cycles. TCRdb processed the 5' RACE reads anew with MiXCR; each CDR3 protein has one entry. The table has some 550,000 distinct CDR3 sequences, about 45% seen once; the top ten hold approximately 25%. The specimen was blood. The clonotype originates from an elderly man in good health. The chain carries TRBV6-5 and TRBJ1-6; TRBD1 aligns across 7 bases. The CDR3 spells CASSHSGGLYSPLHF. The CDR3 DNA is TGTGCCAGTAGTCACTCAGGGGGACTTTACTCACCCCTCCACTTT.